These 16 T cell receptor beta chains share one sample of origin, sequenced in a study of T cell repertoires in cytomegalovirus infection. TCRdb analysed the reads with MiXCR anew, one entry per CDR3 protein. Of under 250,000 distinct CDR3 sequences detected, 6.5% appear once; the ten largest clones hold roughly 6%. The material sequenced was PBMCs. Every receptor here comes from a human donor in good health (CMV status not recorded). Some clones in this sample may be carry-over from other donors' samples.

The sample holds many counts of this clonotype. In nucleotides, the CDR3 is TGCAGCGCAACGGGGGGCCGGGGAGAGACCCAGTACTTC. Protein: CSATGGRGETQYF. The rearrangement joins TRBV29-1 to TRBJ2-5; D perhaps matches TRBD2 (7 bases). V was cut by 7 bases and J by 4 bases, with 16 bases left in between. CDR3 size: 13 residues. Germline loops: CDR1 SQVTM, CDR2 ANQGSEA. Variable domain in full (rest from reference TRBV29-1 and TRBJ2-5): SAVISQKPSRDICQRGTSLTIQCQVDSQVTMMFWYRQQPGQSLTLIATANQGSEATYESGFVIDKFPISRPNLTFSTLTVSNMSPEDSSIYLCSATGGRGETQYFGPGTRLLVL.

This clonotype was seen a few times. The chain links TRBV3-1 to TRBJ2-3; possible D gene TRBD2, 7 bases. The CDR3 is 19 residues long. Trimming cost V 0 bases and J 6 bases, with 25 bases left between them. CDR1 and CDR2 from the germline V gene are LGHDT and YNNKEL (reference sequence). CDR3 DNA sequence: TGTGCCAGCAGCCAAGAAACGGGGAGGGGGGCTCCTTACTCGGATACGCAGTATTTT. This sequence encodes CASSQETGRGAPYSDTQYF.

This clonotype was observed many times. The rearrangement links TRBV2 to TRBJ2-6, with 8 bases identical to TRBD1. CDR1 is SNHLY, CDR2 FYNNEI, per germline. The CDR3 sequence is 19 residues long. V shed 2 bases, J shed 1 base, and the junction held 10 bases outside the gene matches. The CDR3: CASSEQGARSSSGANVLTF. The CDR3, as DNA: TGTGCCAGCAGTGAACAGGGGGCGCGTTCCTCTTCTGGGGCCAACGTCCTGACTTTC. The full variable domain, with the rest looked up from reference TRBV2 and TRBJ2-6, is EPEVTQTPSHQVTQMGQEVILRCVPISNHLYFYWYRQILGQKVEFLVSFYNNEISEKSEIFDDQFSVERPDGSNFTLKIRSTKLEDSAMYFCASSEQGARSSSGANVLTFGAGSRLTVL.

This clonotype was found many times. The chain is built from TRBV7-2 and TRBJ1-1, with D possibly matching TRBD1 (5 bases). CDR1 is SGHTA and CDR2 is FQGNSA in the germline V gene. V was clipped by 2 bases and J by 4 bases, with 14 bases between them. CDR3 length: 15 amino acids. CDR3 sequence: CASSLSGGVSTEAFF. CDR3 coding DNA: TGTGCCAGCAGCTTATCGGGGGGGGTGAGCACTGAAGCTTTCTTT.

This clonotype came up many times. The chain links TRBV29-1 to TRBJ2-5, with TRBD1 matching 11 bases. The germline V gene encodes CDR1 SQVTM and CDR2 ANQGSEA. The CDR3 is made up of 13 amino acids. The trim removed 5 bases at V and 5 bases at J, leaving 4 bases unmatched. Written as DNA, the CDR3 is TGCAGCGTTAAGGGACAGGGGGTGGAGACCCAGTACTTC. It yields the protein CSVKGQGVETQYF.

The chain carries TRBV3-1 and TRBJ1-1; 10 positions agree with TRBD1. The CDR3 is 17 residues long. V trimming: 4 bases; J trimming: 1 base; junction bases outside the gene matches: 9. The germline CDR1 and CDR2 sequences are LGHDT and YNNKEL (reference sequence). The CDR3 protein is CASSLFRDRGQNTEAFF. The CDR3 bases are TGTGCCAGCAGCCTATTCCGGGACAGGGGTCAGAACACTGAAGCTTTCTTT.

This clonotype appeared many times. This sequence joins TRBV7-2 and TRBJ2-5, with 8 positions matching TRBD2. Germline CDR1 SGHTA, CDR2 FQGNSA. V was clipped by 2 bases and J by 1 base; unmatched bases: 3. The CDR3 has 15 residues. The CDR3 loop is CASSLSGTSQETQYF. The DNA for the CDR3 is TGTGCCAGCAGCTTATCCGGGACTAGCCAAGAGACCCAGTACTTC.

This clonotype appeared many times. This chain links TRBV19 with TRBJ2-1, with 10 bases that match TRBD2. V lost 5 bases to trimming and J lost 2 bases; unmatched junction nucleotides: 6. This CDR3 contains 16 residues. The germline gives CDR1 LNHDA, CDR2 SQIVND (reference sequence). The CDR3: CASSPIGLAAYNEQFF. In DNA, the CDR3 is TGTGCCAGTAGTCCAATCGGACTAGCGGCCTACAATGAGCAGTTCTTC. Together with reference TRBV19 and TRBJ2-1, the CDR3 gives the full variable domain: DGGITQSPKYLFRKEGQNVTLSCEQNLNHDAMYWYRQDPGQGLRLIYYSQIVNDFQKGDIAEGYSVSREKKESFPLTVTSAQKNPTAFYLCASSPIGLAAYNEQFFGPGTRLTVL.

In its sample, this clonotype was seen many times. V gene TRBV2 combines with J gene TRBJ1-3, with D perhaps TRBD1 (6 bases). V shed 1 base and J shed 1 base, with 20 bases lying between them. The germline V gene has CDR1 SNHLY and CDR2 FYNNEI. The CDR3 length is 19 residues. CDR3 sequence reads: CASSEVIIGTPLSGNTIYF. CDR3 sequence (DNA): TGTGCCAGCAGTGAAGTGATCATCGGGACACCTTTATCTGGAAACACCATATATTTT.

In its sample, this clonotype was seen many times. The rearrangement uses TRBV28 and TRBJ1-4, with D maybe TRBD1 (6 bases). This CDR3 comprises 14 residues. Trimming left V 3 bases short and J 11 bases short, with 16 bases between. CDR1 and CDR2 (germline): MDHEN, SYDVKM. CDR3 DNA: TGTGCCAGCAGTTTGTCCAACAGGGACTACAAACTGTTTTTT. It encodes CASSLSNRDYKLFF.

This clonotype was counted many times. The CDR3 here is CASSSKRDQPQHF. The CDR3 nucleotides are TGTGCCAGCAGCTCCAAAAGGGATCAGCCCCAGCATTTT. V gene TRBV7-2 combines with J gene TRBJ1-5; D is undetermined. Trimming took 4 bases from V and 5 from J, leaving 9 bases between them. The CDR3 contains 13 residues. Germline-derived CDR1 and CDR2 are SGHTA and FQGNSA.

This clonotype was counted at least ten times. The rearrangement links TRBV11-2 to TRBJ1-3; D gene uncertain. Looked up from germline, CDR1 is SGHAT and CDR2 is FQNNGV. V shed 1 base and J shed 0 bases, with 7 bases lying between them. CDR3 length equals 15 residues. The CDR3, as DNA: TGTGCCAGCAGCTTAGGAGACGTCTCTGGAAACACCATATATTTT. This codes for CASSLGDVSGNTIYF.

In its sample, this clonotype was seen many times. The rearrangement joins TRBV7-2 to TRBJ1-2; D is unresolved. The CDR3 consists of 14 residues. Germline loops: CDR1 SGHTA, CDR2 FQGNSA. V was clipped by 3 bases and J by 4 bases, with 12 bases between them. CDR3 region: CASSLADGSYGYTF. The CDR3 nucleotides are TGTGCCAGCAGCTTGGCGGACGGCAGCTATGGCTACACCTTC. The whole variable domain, filled in from reference TRBV7-2 and TRBJ1-2, reads GAGVSQSPSNKVTEKGKDVELRCDPISGHTALYWYRQSLGQGLEFLIYFQGNSAPDKSGLPSDRFSAERTGGSVSTLTIQRTQQEDSAVYLCASSLADGSYGYTFGSGTRLTVV.

The sample holds many counts of this clonotype. V and J are TRBV7-2 and TRBJ1-1, with D perhaps TRBD1 (6 bases). The CDR3 has 15 residues. V lost 5 bases, J lost 7 bases, and 20 bases lay in between. CDR1 and CDR2 (germline): SGHTA, FQGNSA. DNA of the CDR3: TGTGCCAGCAGCACTGGGACATTCGGTTTGGGTGAAGCTTTCTTT. As protein: CASSTGTFGLGEAFF. The full variable domain, completed using reference TRBV7-2 and TRBJ1-1, is GAGVSQSPSNKVTEKGKDVELRCDPISGHTALYWYRQSLGQGLEFLIYFQGNSAPDKSGLPSDRFSAERTGGSVSTLTIQRTQQEDSAVYLCASSTGTFGLGEAFFGQGTRLTVV.

This clonotype came up a few times. The chain employs TRBV5-4 and TRBJ2-5; TRBD1 agrees at 9 bases. V was pared by 4 bases and J by 5 bases, with 9 bases of the junction left unmatched. Germline CDR1 and CDR2: SGHNT and YYREEE (reference sequence). This CDR3 has 15 amino acids. The CDR3 here is CASSQTGGKGETQYF. In nucleotides, the CDR3 is TGTGCCAGCAGCCAGACAGGGGGGAAAGGTGAGACCCAGTACTTC.

This clonotype was counted many times. This rearrangement joins TRBV10-1 to TRBJ1-1; the D gene is possibly TRBD1 (6 bases). The CDR3 spans 13 residues. Trimming took 6 bases from V and 4 from J, leaving 12 bases between them. CDR1 and CDR2 (germline): WNHNN, SYGVQD (reference sequence). The CDR3 DNA is TGCGCCAGCAGCGTGGACAGAAGCACTGAAGCTTTCTTT. It encodes CASSVDRSTEAFF.